These T cell receptor beta chains were read from a single sample in a study of blood T cell repertoires in COVID-19. Some clones are missing from TCRdb's copy, which holds only in-frame ones; the method was immunoSEQ multiplex PCR. This table has under 200,000 clones, around 92% appearing once. The sequencing sample was made of PBMCs or T cells enriched from blood (not recorded which). These TCRs come from a woman in her late teens or twenties who had recovered from COVID-19. Each CDR3 is given with its conserved first and last residue. Each record gives: J gene, V gene, clone size, D gene, CDR3 protein, CDR3 DNA. The D gene is left open where the match is weak. Clone size is stated in some rows and not others, as once, few, many or a class when expanded.

>TRBJ1-1|TRBV5-5|NA|NA
CASSPSDYTEAFF
TGTGCCAGCAGCCCCTCAGACTACACTGAAGCTTTCTTT
>TRBJ1-1|TRBV19|NA|TRBD1
CASRSGQLNTEAFF
TGTGCCAGTAGGTCGGGACAGCTGAACACTGAAGCTTTCTTT
>TRBJ2-7|TRBV27|NA|NA
CASSFTSLTAYEQYF
TGTGCCAGCAGTTTTACTAGCTTGACGGCCTACGAGCAGTACTTC
>TRBJ1-1|TRBV28|NA|NA
CASSPQGGIAEAFF
TGTGCCAGCAGTCCGCAGGGTGGGATAGCTGAAGCTTTCTTT
>TRBJ2-1|TRBV5-6|NA|NA
CASSLVGGDEQFF
TGTGCCAGCAGCTTAGTAGGTGGAGATGAGCAGTTCTTC
>TRBJ1-1|TRBV12-3/TRBV12-4|NA|NA
CASSLGSRAFF
TGTGCCAGCAGTTTAGGGAGTCGAGCTTTCTTT
>TRBJ2-7|TRBV5-1|NA|TRBD2
CASSLVSGSSYEQYF
TGCGCCAGCAGCTTGGTTAGCGGGAGCTCCTACGAGCAGTACTTC
>TRBJ2-7|TRBV5-4|NA|TRBD1
CASSLEMGQGAYEQYF
TGTGCCAGCAGCTTGGAAATGGGACAGGGCGCCTACGAGCAGTACTTC
>TRBJ1-2|TRBV7-9|NA|TRBD1
CASSLQTGKNYGYTF
TGTGCCAGCAGCTTACAGACAGGGAAGAACTATGGCTACACCTTC
>TRBJ1-2|TRBV24-1|NA|TRBD1
CATSDKGQNYGYTF
TGTGCCACCAGTGACAAGGGACAGAACTATGGCTACACCTTC
>TRBJ1-1|TRBV6-1|NA|NA
CASSEVGGGTEAFF
TGTGCCAGCAGTGAAGTCGGGGGAGGGACTGAAGCTTTCTTT
>TRBJ2-2|TRBV10-2|NA|NA
CASSIPPGGLTGELFF
TGCGCCAGCAGCATCCCTCCCGGCGGGCTCACCGGGGAGCTGTTTTTT
>TRBJ2-7|TRBV24-1|NA|NA
CATSGTVEQYF
TGTGCCACCAGTGGGACAGTTGAGCAGTACTTC
>TRBJ1-2|TRBV5-8|once|TRBD1
CASRRTSGTGFYGYTF
TGTGCCAGCAGGAGGACTTCCGGGACAGGGTTTTATGGCTACACCTTC
>TRBJ2-5|TRBV19|NA|NA
CASTEDSRETQYF
TGTGCCAGTACCGAGGACAGTCGCGAGACCCAGTACTTC
>TRBJ2-2|TRBV9|NA|TRBD1
CASSGGQGIAGELFF
TGTGCCAGCAGCGGCGGACAGGGGATCGCCGGGGAGCTGTTTTTT
>TRBJ2-5|TRBV6-1|NA|TRBD1
CASSEGDRGHLETQYF
TGTGCCAGCAGTGAAGGGGACAGGGGGCATTTGGAGACCCAGTACTTC
>TRBJ2-3|TRBV19|NA|TRBD2
CASRRLADTDTQYF
TGTGCCAGTAGGAGACTAGCGGACACAGATACGCAGTATTTT
>TRBJ2-1|TRBV4-1|NA|NA
CASSQDWLMAGTSYNEQFF
TGCGCCAGCAGCCAAGATTGGCTGATGGCGGGGACCTCCTACAATGAGCAGTTCTTC
>TRBJ2-3|TRBV28|NA|TRBD1
CASSKYRGSSTDTQYF
TGTGCCAGCAGTAAATACAGGGGTTCTAGCACAGATACGCAGTATTTT
>TRBJ1-6|TRBV27|NA|NA
CASRWGQHFNSPLHF
TGTGCCAGCAGATGGGGGCAACACTTCAATTCACCCCTCCACTTT
>TRBJ1-5|TRBV3-1/TRBV3-2|NA|TRBD1
CASSQGQGNQPQHF
TGTGCCAGCAGCCAAGGACAGGGTAATCAGCCCCAGCATTTT
>TRBJ2-5|TRBV28|NA|NA
CASRGQQETQYF
TGTGCCAGCAGGGGCCAACAAGAGACCCAGTACTTC
>TRBJ1-6|TRBV14|few|NA
CASSQGLFGAYNSPLHF
TGTGCCAGCAGCCAAGGACTTTTCGGGGCCTATAATTCACCCCTCCACTTT
>TRBJ2-7|TRBV3-1/TRBV3-2|NA|TRBD1
CASSRQGAGEQYF
TGTGCCAGCAGCCGACAGGGGGCGGGCGAGCAGTACTTC
>TRBJ1-4|TRBV28|NA|NA
CASGAPRATNEKLFF
TGTGCCAGCGGCGCCCCGAGGGCAACTAATGAAAAACTGTTTTTT
>TRBJ2-7|TRBV15|NA|NA
CATSRGTAWAYEQYF
TGTGCCACCAGCCGCGGGACAGCCTGGGCCTACGAGCAGTACTTC
>TRBJ1-2|TRBV30|NA|NA
CAWSVSGDGYTF
TGTGCCTGGAGTGTTTCGGGGGATGGCTACACCTTC
>TRBJ2-5|TRBV4-1|NA|TRBD2
CASSQEGLVGQETQYF
TGCGCCAGCAGCCAAGAGGGACTAGTGGGCCAAGAGACCCAGTACTTC
>TRBJ2-6|TRBV7-9|NA|NA
CASSSTSSGANVLTF
TGTGCCAGCAGCTCTACGAGCTCTGGGGCCAACGTCCTGACTTTC
>TRBJ1-1|TRBV20-1|NA|TRBD1
CSASNRDRGRGPNEAFF
TGCAGTGCTAGTAACCGGGACAGGGGCCGGGGGCCCAATGAAGCTTTCTTT
>TRBJ1-5|TRBV4-1|NA|TRBD1
CASSQDPGQGKQPQHF
TGCGCCAGCAGCCAAGATCCAGGACAGGGTAAGCAGCCCCAGCATTTT
>TRBJ2-5|TRBV30|NA|TRBD2
CAWTNAGGTQYF
TGTGCCTGGACCAATGCGGGAGGGACCCAGTACTTC
>TRBJ2-1|TRBV24-1|NA|TRBD1
CATSDPGQGYNEQFF
TGTGCCACCAGTGACCCGGGACAGGGGTACAATGAGCAGTTCTTC
>TRBJ1-3|TRBV28|few|NA
CASSGVGASGNTIYF
TGTGCCAGCAGTGGTGTCGGAGCCTCTGGAAACACCATATATTTT
>TRBJ1-2|TRBV6-5|NA|NA
CASSRPDSYGYTF
TGTGCCAGCAGTAGGCCTGACAGCTATGGCTACACCTTC
>TRBJ2-2|TRBV29-1|NA|NA
CSVEDLTVGNTGELFF
TGCAGCGTTGAAGATCTAACAGTCGGCAACACCGGGGAGCTGTTTTTT
>TRBJ2-7|TRBV28|NA|NA
CASSLTVYEQYF
TGTGCCAGCAGCCTCACGGTATACGAGCAGTACTTC
>TRBJ2-7|TRBV5-4|many|TRBD1
CASSPTGTGEGFEQYF
TGTGCCAGCAGCCCCACCGGGACAGGGGAAGGTTTCGAGCAGTACTTC
>TRBJ1-2|TRBV3-1/TRBV3-2|NA|NA
CASSTRVYGYTF
TGTGCCAGCAGCACCCGGGTGTATGGCTACACCTTC
>TRBJ2-6|TRBV6-4|NA|NA
CASSDSISGANVLTF
TGTGCCAGCAGTGACTCTATCTCTGGGGCCAACGTCCTGACTTTC
>TRBJ2-5|TRBV12-3/TRBV12-4|NA|TRBD1
CASRQGVGETQYF
TGTGCCAGCAGACAGGGGGTTGGGGAGACCCAGTACTTC
>TRBJ1-2|TRBV2|NA|NA
CASSEEVGRYGYTF
TGTGCCAGCAGCGAGGAGGTCGGACGCTATGGCTACACCTTC
>TRBJ1-6|TRBV6-5|NA|TRBD1
CASRRTGESSPLHF
TGTGCCAGCAGGAGGACAGGGGAGAGTTCACCCCTCCACTTT
>TRBJ1-5|TRBV3-1/TRBV3-2|NA|TRBD1
CASSQMGQDNQPQHF
TGTGCCAGCAGCCAAATGGGACAGGACAATCAGCCCCAGCATTTT
>TRBJ2-7|TRBV29-1|NA|TRBD1
CSVEDRGNLNEQYF
TGCAGCGTTGAAGACAGGGGGAATCTAAACGAGCAGTACTTC
>TRBJ1-2|TRBV27|NA|NA
CASSTENYGYTF
TGTGCCAGCAGTACAGAAAACTATGGCTACACCTTC
>TRBJ1-3|TRBV19|NA|NA
CASSRADRTGNTIYF
TGTGCCAGTAGTCGAGCCGACAGAACTGGAAACACCATATATTTT
>TRBJ2-3|TRBV3-1/TRBV3-2|NA|NA
CASSQEHRATDTQYF
TGTGCCAGCAGCCAAGAGCACAGGGCAACAGATACGCAGTATTTT
>TRBJ1-2|TRBV3-1/TRBV3-2|NA|NA
CASSQEGTSSFGYTF
TGTGCCAGCAGCCAAGAGGGGACTTCCTCCTTTGGCTACACCTTC
>TRBJ2-3|TRBV7-9|NA|NA
CASSLALGGATDTQYF
TGTGCCAGCAGCTTAGCGCTAGGCGGGGCCACAGATACGCAGTATTTT
>TRBJ1-4|TRBV28|NA|TRBD1
CASSTSGTGSEKLFF
TGTGCCAGCAGTACCTCCGGGACAGGGTCGGAAAAACTGTTTTTT
>TRBJ1-6|TRBV20-1|NA|NA
CSASDGSSYNSPLHF
TGCAGTGCTAGTGACGGGAGCTCCTATAATTCACCCCTCCACTTT